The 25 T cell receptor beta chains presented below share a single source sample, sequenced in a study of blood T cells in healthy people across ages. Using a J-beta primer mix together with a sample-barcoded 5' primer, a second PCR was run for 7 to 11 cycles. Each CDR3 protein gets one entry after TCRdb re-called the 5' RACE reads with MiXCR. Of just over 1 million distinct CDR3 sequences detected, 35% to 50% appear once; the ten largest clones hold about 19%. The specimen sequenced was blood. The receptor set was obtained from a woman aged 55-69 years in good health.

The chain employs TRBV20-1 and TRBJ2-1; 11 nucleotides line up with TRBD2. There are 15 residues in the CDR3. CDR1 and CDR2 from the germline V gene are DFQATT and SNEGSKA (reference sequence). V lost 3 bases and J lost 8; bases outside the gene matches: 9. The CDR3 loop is CSASFPSGRIDEQFF. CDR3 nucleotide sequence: TGCAGTGCTAGCTTTCCTAGCGGGAGGATCGATGAGCAGTTCTTC.

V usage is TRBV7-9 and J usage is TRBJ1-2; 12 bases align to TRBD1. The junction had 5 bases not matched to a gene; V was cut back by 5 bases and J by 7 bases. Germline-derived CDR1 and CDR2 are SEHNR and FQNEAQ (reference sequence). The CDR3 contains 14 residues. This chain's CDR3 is CASSPGTGGVGYTF. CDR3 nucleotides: TGTGCCAGCAGCCCGGGGACAGGGGGCGTTGGCTACACCTTC.

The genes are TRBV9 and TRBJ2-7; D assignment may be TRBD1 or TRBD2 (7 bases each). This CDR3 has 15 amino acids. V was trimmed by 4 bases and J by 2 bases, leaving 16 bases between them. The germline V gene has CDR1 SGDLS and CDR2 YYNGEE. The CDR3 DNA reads TGTGCCAGCAGCCCAGGGGGGGGAATGACCTACGAGCAGTACTTC. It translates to CASSPGGGMTYEQYF.

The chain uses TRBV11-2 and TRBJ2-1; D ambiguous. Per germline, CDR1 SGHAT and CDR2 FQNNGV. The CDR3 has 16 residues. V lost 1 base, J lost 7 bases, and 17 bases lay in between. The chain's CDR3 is CASSLVPSRYGNEQFF. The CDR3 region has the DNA TGTGCCAGCAGCTTAGTTCCAAGCCGCTACGGGAATGAGCAGTTCTTC.

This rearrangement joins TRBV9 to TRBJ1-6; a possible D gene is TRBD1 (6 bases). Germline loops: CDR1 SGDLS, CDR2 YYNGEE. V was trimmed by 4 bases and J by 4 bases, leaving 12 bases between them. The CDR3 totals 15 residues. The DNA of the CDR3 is TGTGCCAGCAGCATCTGGGACACGTATAATTCACCCCTCCACTTT. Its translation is CASSIWDTYNSPLHF.

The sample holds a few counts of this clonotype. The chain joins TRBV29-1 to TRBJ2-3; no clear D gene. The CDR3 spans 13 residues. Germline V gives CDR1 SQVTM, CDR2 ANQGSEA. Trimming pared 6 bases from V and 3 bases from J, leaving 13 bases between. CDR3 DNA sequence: TGCAGCGTCCTTGGGGAAAGTACAGATACGCAGTATTTT. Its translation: CSVLGESTDTQYF.

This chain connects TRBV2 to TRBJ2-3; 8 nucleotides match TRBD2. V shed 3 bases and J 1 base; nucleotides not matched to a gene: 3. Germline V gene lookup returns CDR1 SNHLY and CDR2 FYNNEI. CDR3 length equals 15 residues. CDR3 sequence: CASSDMRGGTDTQYF. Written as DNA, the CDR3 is TGTGCCAGCAGTGATATGCGGGGGGGCACAGATACGCAGTATTTT.

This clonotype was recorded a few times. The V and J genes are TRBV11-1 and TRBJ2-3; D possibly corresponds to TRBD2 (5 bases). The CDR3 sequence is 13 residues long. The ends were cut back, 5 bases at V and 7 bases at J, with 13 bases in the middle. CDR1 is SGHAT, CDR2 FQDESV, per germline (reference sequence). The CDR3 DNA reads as TGTGCCAGCAGCCAACTAGGATTAAATACGCAGTATTTT. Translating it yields CASSQLGLNTQYF.

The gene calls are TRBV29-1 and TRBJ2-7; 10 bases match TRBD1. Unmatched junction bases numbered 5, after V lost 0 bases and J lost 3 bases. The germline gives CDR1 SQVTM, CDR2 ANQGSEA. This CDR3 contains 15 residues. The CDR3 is CSVEDRTGGYYEQYF. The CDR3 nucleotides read TGCAGCGTTGAAGACAGGACAGGGGGATACTACGAGCAGTACTTC.

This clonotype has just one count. In nucleotides, the CDR3 is TGCAGCGGTGACACCTCAGGCGAGCAGTACTTC. Its translation: CSGDTSGEQYF. The rearrangement links TRBV29-1 to TRBJ2-5; D is ambiguous. The end of the DNA is better explained by TRBJ2-7, so the J call may be wrong. The CDR3 sequence is 11 residues long. The germline CDR1 and CDR2 sequences are SQVTM and ANQGSEA.

The CDR3 nucleotides read TGCAGCGTTGAGGGACAGAGGAACACTGAAGCTTTCTTT. Amino acid sequence: CSVEGQRNTEAFF. The V and J genes are TRBV29-1 and TRBJ1-1, with TRBD1 matching 7 bases. V lost 3 bases and J lost 1; bases outside the gene matches: 2. Germline lookup yields CDR1 SQVTM and CDR2 ANQGSEA. The CDR3 is made up of 13 amino acids.

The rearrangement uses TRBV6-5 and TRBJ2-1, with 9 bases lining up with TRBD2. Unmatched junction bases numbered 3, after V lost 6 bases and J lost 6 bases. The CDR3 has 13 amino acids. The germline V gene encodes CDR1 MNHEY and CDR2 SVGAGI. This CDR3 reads CASRGTSFNEQFF. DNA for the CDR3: TGTGCCAGCAGAGGGACTAGCTTCAATGAGCAGTTCTTC.

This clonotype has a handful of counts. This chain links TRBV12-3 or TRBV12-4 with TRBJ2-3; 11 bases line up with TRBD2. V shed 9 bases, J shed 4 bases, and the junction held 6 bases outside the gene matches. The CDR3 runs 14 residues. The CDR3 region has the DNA TGTGCCAGAATTAGCGGGAGGGCCCCAGATACGCAGTATTTT. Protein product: CARISGRAPDTQYF.

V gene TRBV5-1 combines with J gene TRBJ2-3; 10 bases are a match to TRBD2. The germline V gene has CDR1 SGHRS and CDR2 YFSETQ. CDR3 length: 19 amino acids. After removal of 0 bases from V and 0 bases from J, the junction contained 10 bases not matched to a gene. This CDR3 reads CASSLAVGLAKASTDTQYF. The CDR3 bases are TGCGCCAGCAGCTTGGCTGTGGGACTAGCGAAGGCTAGCACAGATACGCAGTATTTT. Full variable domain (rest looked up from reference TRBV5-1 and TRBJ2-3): KAGVTQTPRYLIKTRGQQVTLSCSPISGHRSVSWYQQTPGQGLQFLFEYFSETQRNKGNFPGRFSGRQFSNSRSEMNVSTLELGDSALYLCASSLAVGLAKASTDTQYFGPGTRLTVL.

The CDR3 loop reads CASSVAENGDQETQYF. CDR3 bases: TGTGCCAGCAGCGTAGCCGAGAACGGAGACCAAGAGACCCAGTACTTC. The gene calls are TRBV9 and TRBJ2-5; D remains unclear. This CDR3 spans 16 amino acids. CDR1 and CDR2 (germline): SGDLS, YYNGEE. The germline V and J ends were trimmed by 0 bases and 0 bases, with 12 bases remaining between them.

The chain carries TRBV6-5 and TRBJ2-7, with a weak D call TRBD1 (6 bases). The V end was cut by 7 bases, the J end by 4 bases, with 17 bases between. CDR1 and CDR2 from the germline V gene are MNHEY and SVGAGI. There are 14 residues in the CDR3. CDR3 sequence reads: CASKEPGQEYEQYF. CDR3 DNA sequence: TGTGCCAGCAAGGAACCGGGACAAGAATACGAGCAGTACTTC.

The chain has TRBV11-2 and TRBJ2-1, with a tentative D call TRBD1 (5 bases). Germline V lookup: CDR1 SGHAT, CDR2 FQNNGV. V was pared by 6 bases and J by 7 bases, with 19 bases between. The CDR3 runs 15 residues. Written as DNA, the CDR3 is TGTGCCAGCAGTACTGTTAGACAGAAGAGGAATGAGCAGTTCTTC. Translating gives CASSTVRQKRNEQFF.

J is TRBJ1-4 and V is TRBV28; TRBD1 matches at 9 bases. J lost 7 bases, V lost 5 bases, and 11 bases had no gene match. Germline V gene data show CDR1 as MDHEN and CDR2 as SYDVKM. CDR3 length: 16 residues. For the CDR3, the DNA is TGTGCCAGCAGTGGCCTGAACAGGGGGCCAGGTGAAAAACTGTTTTTT. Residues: CASSGLNRGPGEKLFF.

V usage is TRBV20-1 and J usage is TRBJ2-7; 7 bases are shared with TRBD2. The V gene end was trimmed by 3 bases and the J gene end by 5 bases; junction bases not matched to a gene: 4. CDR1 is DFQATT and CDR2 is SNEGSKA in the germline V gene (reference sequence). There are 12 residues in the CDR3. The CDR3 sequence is CSARGRGNEQYF. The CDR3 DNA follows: TGCAGTGCTAGGGGGCGGGGGAACGAGCAGTACTTC.

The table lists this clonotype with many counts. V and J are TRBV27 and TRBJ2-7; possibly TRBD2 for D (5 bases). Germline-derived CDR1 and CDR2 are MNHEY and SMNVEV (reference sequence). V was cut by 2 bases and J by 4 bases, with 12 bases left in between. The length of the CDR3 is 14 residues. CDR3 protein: CASSLRGSGYEQYF. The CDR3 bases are TGTGCCAGCAGTTTACGAGGGTCCGGGTACGAGCAGTACTTC.

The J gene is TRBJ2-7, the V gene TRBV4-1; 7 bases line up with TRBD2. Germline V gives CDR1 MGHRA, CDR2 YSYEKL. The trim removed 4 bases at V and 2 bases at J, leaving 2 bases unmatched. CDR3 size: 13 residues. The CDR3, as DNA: TGCGCCAGCAGCCCCCGGGAGGCCTACGAGCAGTACTTC. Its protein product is CASSPREAYEQYF.

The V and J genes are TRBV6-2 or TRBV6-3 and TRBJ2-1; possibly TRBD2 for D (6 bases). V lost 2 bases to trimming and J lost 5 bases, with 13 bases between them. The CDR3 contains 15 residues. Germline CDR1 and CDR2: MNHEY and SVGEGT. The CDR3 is CASSYPLAPNNEQFF. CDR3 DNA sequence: TGTGCCAGCAGTTACCCCCTAGCGCCTAACAATGAGCAGTTCTTC.

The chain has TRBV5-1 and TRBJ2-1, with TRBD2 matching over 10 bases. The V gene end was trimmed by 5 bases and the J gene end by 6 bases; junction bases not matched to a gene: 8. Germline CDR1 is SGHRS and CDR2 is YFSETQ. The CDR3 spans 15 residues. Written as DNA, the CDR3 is TGCGCCAGCAGTTTTGGACTAGCGGATAGCAATGAGCAGTTCTTC. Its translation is CASSFGLADSNEQFF.

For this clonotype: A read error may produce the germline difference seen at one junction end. This CDR3 is CAINESGGSPLHF. The CDR3 DNA follows: TGTGCCATCAATGAGTCAGGGGGATCACCCCTCCACTTT. The V and J genes are TRBV10-3 and TRBJ1-6, with 7 bases that match TRBD1. The length of the CDR3 is 13 residues. Germline CDR1 reads ENHRY; CDR2 reads SYGVKD.

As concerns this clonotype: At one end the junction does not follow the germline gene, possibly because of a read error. The CDR3: CATSDSTYYGCTF. The DNA of the CDR3 is TGTGCCACCAGTGACAGTACCTACTATGGCTGCACCTTC. This sequence joins TRBV24-1 and TRBJ1-2; D not resolved. From germline, CDR1 is KGHDR and CDR2 SFDVKD. The CDR3 has 13 residues.